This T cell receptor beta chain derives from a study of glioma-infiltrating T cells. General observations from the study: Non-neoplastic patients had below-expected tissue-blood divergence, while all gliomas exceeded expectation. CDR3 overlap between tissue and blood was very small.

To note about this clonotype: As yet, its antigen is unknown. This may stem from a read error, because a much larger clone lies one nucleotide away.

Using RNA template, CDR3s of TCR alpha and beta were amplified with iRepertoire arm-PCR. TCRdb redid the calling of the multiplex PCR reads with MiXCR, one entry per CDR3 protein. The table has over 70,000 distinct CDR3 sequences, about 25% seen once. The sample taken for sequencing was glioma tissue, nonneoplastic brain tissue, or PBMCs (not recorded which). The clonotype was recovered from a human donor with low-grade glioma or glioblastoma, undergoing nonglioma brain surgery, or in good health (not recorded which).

CDR3 DNA sequence: TGTGCCAGCAGCCGTAGCGGGAGCATTTACAATGGGCAGTTCTTC. Translating gives CASSRSGSIYNGQFF. This chain connects TRBV12-3 or TRBV12-4 to TRBJ2-1, with 9 bases identical to TRBD2. The CDR3 totals 15 residues.